The clone carrying this TCR beta chain was seen only once. It may be a read error: a sequence one base away is much more abundant. MiXCR was run by TCRdb on the 5' RACE reads, yielding one entry per CDR3 protein. This sample carries about 38,000 distinct CDR3 sequences, roughly 7.6% of them seen once, and the ten largest clones take 2.9%. This specimen belongs to a study of chronic HIV infection and antiretroviral therapy. The CDR3 totals 14 residues. The receptor was derived from an adult who had HIV and had not received antiretroviral therapy, or was an uninfected healthy control (not recorded which). The chain employs TRBV12-3 or TRBV12-4 and TRBJ1-1; D is ambiguous. Sequencing input: peripheral blood. DNA of the CDR3: TGTGCCAGCACGGATGTCAGAAGGAACACTGAAACTTTCTTT. Translation: CASTDVRRNTETFF.